This TCR beta chain was identified in a study of T cells in Graves' hyperthyroidism and ophthalmopathy. Overall study results and limits: A model built on 13 V-J features separated ophthalmopathy from stable hyperthyroidism. Expanded thyroid clonotypes (above 0.001) were mostly also found in blood.

It was RNA transcripts that yielded the amplified TCR beta CDR3 regions. HTBI primers drove first-round RT-PCR of the TCR CDR3. TCRdb reanalysed the multiplex PCR reads using MiXCR and keeps one entry per CDR3 protein. The top ten hold roughly 29% of the sample, which has some 490,000 distinct CDR3 sequences, more than 15% seen once. V was clipped by 7 bases and J by 3 bases, with 13 bases between them. The CDR3 runs to 14 residues. Germline CDR1 reads MNHEY; CDR2 reads SVGEGT. At least ten counts were recorded for this clonotype. What it binds is not known. This clonotype originated in a woman under 40 with Graves' ophthalmopathy. Sequenced: blood. This chain links TRBV6-2 or TRBV6-3 with TRBJ2-1; possible D gene TRBD2, 5 bases. CDR3 amino acids: CASTQAENYNEQFF. The CDR3 nucleotides are TGTGCCAGCACCCAAGCGGAGAACTACAATGAGCAGTTCTTC.